This is a list of T cell receptor beta chains from one sample in a study of shared clonotypes between healthy human individuals. The assay was immunoSEQ multiplex PCR, and TCRdb's table has in-frame clones only and misses some. The sample lists hundreds of thousands of clones; approximately 96% were seen once. Sequencing was performed on naive CD8+ T cells sorted from blood. The receptors shown here come from a woman in her twenties or thirties in good health. The CDR3 runs from the conserved cysteine through the conserved F or W. The D gene is left open where the match is weak. Expanded clones get a size class; other rows say once, few or many, or leave the size out.

once	TRBV9	TRBD2	TRBJ2-2	17	CASSSTSLAGGTGELFF	TGTGCCAGCAGCAGTACATCTTTAGCGGGAGGAACCGGGGAGCTGTTTTTT
-	TRBV7-9	TRBD1	TRBJ1-5	14	CASSLAEGAQPQHF	TGTGCCAGCAGCTTAGCGGAGGGGGCCCAGCCCCAGCATTTT
-	TRBV27	-	TRBJ2-3	14	CASSVRAYTDTQYF	TGTGCCAGTTCAGTCCGGGCGTACACAGATACGCAGTATTTT
once	TRBV15	TRBD2	TRBJ2-4	15	CATSKDRTSGNIQYF	TGTGCCACCAGCAAAGACAGGACTAGCGGAAACATTCAGTACTTC
-	TRBV5-1	-	TRBJ2-1	14	CASSLGREDVEQFF	TGCGCCAGCAGCTTGGGTAGGGAAGATGTTGAGCAGTTCTTC
-	TRBV5-6	TRBD1	TRBJ1-2	17	CASSIGQGELFNYGYTF	TGTGCCAGCAGCATCGGACAGGGGGAGCTTTTTAACTATGGCTACACCTTC
-	TRBV7-2	TRBD1	TRBJ1-1	16	CASSTNLRGRNTEAFF	TGTGCCAGCAGCACAAACCTCAGGGGGAGGAACACTGAAGCTTTCTTT
-	TRBV28	-	TRBJ1-1	14	CASSGDNMNTEAFF	TGTGCCAGCAGTGGGGACAACATGAACACTGAAGCTTTCTTT
-	TRBV15	-	TRBJ2-3	16	CATSRGGIPSPDTQYF	TGTGCCACCAGCAGAGGAGGAATACCTAGCCCGGATACGCAGTATTTT
-	TRBV29-1	TRBD1	TRBJ1-1	12	CSVPLGTGEAFF	TGCAGCGTGCCCCTCGGGACAGGAGAAGCTTTCTTT
-	TRBV28	TRBD2	TRBJ2-1	15	CASSMTSGTYNEQFF	TGTGCCAGCAGTATGACTAGCGGGACCTACAATGAGCAGTTCTTC
-	TRBV2	-	TRBJ2-1	14	CASIAPRARPEQFF	TGTGCCAGCATAGCTCCCCGTGCCCGTCCTGAGCAGTTCTTC
-	TRBV5-6	-	TRBJ2-7	11	CASSFRAHADF	TGTGCCAGCAGCTTTCGGGCTCACGCGGACTTC
-	TRBV12-5	-	TRBJ2-2	22	CASGLLTTRLKTIGQNTGELFF	TGTGCTAGTGGTTTGCTAACGACCCGCCTCAAAACAATTGGACAGAACACCGGGGAGCTGTTTTTT
-	TRBV27	-	TRBJ1-5	13	CASSPFRAQPQHF	TGTGCCAGCAGTCCTTTCAGGGCTCAGCCCCAGCATTTT
-	TRBV15	-	TRBJ2-1	15	CATSRYSKQGYEQFF	TGTGCCACCAGCAGATACTCCAAACAGGGCTATGAGCAGTTCTTC
-	TRBV19	-	TRBJ1-4	12	CASSSGYEKLFF	TGTGCCAGTAGTTCCGGGTACGAAAAACTGTTTTTT
-	TRBV6-5	TRBD1	TRBJ2-7	14	CASKPGQGSYEQYF	TGTGCCAGCAAGCCGGGACAGGGTAGCTACGAGCAGTACTTC
-	TRBV28	-	TRBJ1-2	14	CASGLILDRTGYTF	TGTGCCAGCGGACTTATACTGGATCGGACCGGCTACACCTTC
-	TRBV5-6	-	TRBJ1-2	15	CASSLTPAGQNGYTF	TGTGCCAGCAGCCTCACTCCGGCAGGTCAGAATGGCTACACCTTC
once	TRBV9	TRBD2	TRBJ2-7	14	CASSLGTSLHEQYF	TGTGCCAGCAGCCTCGGGACTAGCTTACACGAGCAGTACTTC
-	TRBV11-2	TRBD2	TRBJ2-1	13	CATQREVHNEQFF	TGTGCCACCCAGCGGGAGGTCCACAATGAGCAGTTCTTC
-	TRBV9	TRBD1	TRBJ1-4	15	CASSVARGTSGKLFF	TGTGCCAGCAGCGTAGCCAGGGGGACTTCGGGAAAACTGTTTTTT
-	TRBV29-1	-	TRBJ2-3	15	CSVDPETDPTDTQYF	TGCAGCGTTGACCCTGAGACGGACCCCACAGATACGCAGTATTTT
-	TRBV14	TRBD2	TRBJ2-1	16	CASSHLSGTGLDEQFF	TGTGCCAGCAGCCACCTTAGCGGGACGGGTTTGGATGAGCAGTTCTTC
-	TRBV5-6	-	TRBJ2-3	12	CASSLLADTQYF	TGTGCCAGCAGCTTATTGGCAGATACGCAGTATTTT